This is a list of T cell receptor beta chains from one sample in a study of CD8 T cells in ankylosing spondylitis. MiXCR, run by TCRdb on the 5' RACE reads, gives a single entry per CDR3 protein. The sample yields more than 250,000 distinct CDR3 sequences, around a tenth seen once. Sequenced material: blood, either unsorted or a sorted T cell fraction (not recorded which). The receptors were gathered from a female donor with ankylosing spondylitis or in good health (not recorded which). Both conserved end residues are part of each CDR3. A D gene is named only where the DNA matches it firmly. Only some rows state a clone size, as once, few, many or a class for expanded clones.

clone_size j_call v_call d_call cdr3_nt cdr3_aa
. TRBJ1-1 TRBV20-1 TRBD1 TGCAGTGCTAACGACCGGGACAGGGGAGTTCGGGACACTGAAGCTTTCTTT CSANDRDRGVRDTEAFF
. TRBJ1-1 TRBV12-3/TRBV12-4 . TGTGCCAGCAGTCTCGGGCGAAACCCGAACACTGAAGCTTTCTTT CASSLGRNPNTEAFF
few TRBJ2-5 TRBV25-1 . TGTGCCAGCAGTGCCCCAAGAGGGGGAGAGACCCAGTACTTC CASSAPRGGETQYF
once TRBJ1-1 TRBV7-9 . TGTGCCAGCAGCTTAGATGGTTCCAGGGCTTTCTTT CASSLDGSRAFF
many TRBJ2-2 TRBV5-1 . TGCGCCAGCAGCTTGCAGGGTTCGAACACCGGGGAGCTGTTTTTT CASSLQGSNTGELFF
many TRBJ2-5 TRBV20-1 . TGCAGTGCTAGAGCAGTAGCGGTACAAGAGACCCAGTACTTC CSARAVAVQETQYF
. TRBJ2-2 TRBV19 . TGTGCCAGTACTGCAGGGGATTTTACCGGGGAGCTGTTTTTT CASTAGDFTGELFF
many TRBJ1-2 TRBV7-8 TRBD1 TGTGCCAGCAGCCCTGGGCGACAGGGATATGGCTACACCTTC CASSPGRQGYGYTF
many TRBJ2-7 TRBV28 . TGTGCCAGCAGTTATCTTGACACGGCTTCCTACGAGCAGTACTTC CASSYLDTASYEQYF
many TRBJ2-1 TRBV20-1 TRBD2 TGCAGTGCTCAGGGTAGCGGGGGGGATCGGAGCTCCTACAATGAGCAGTTCTTC CSAQGSGGDRSSYNEQFF
. TRBJ1-4 TRBV4-1 . TGCGCCAGCAGCCAAGACAGGGGTAGTGAAAAACTGTTTTTT CASSQDRGSEKLFF
many TRBJ2-1 TRBV27 TRBD1 TGTGCCAGCAGGGGGACAGGGTCCTACAATGAGCAGTTCTTC CASRGTGSYNEQFF
many TRBJ2-1 TRBV20-1 . TGCAGTGCTAGAGTAGGACAAAGGGGGAATGAGCAGTTCTTC CSARVGQRGNEQFF
many TRBJ1-1 TRBV4-2 . TGTGCCAGCAGCCCGATCGGAGCCCCGAACACTGAAGCTTTCTTT CASSPIGAPNTEAFF
many TRBJ2-1 TRBV18 TRBD1 TGTGCCAGCTCACAGGACCGGGACAGCTCCTACAATGAGCAGTTCTTC CASSQDRDSSYNEQFF
few TRBJ2-6 TRBV7-9 . TGTGCCAGCAGCTTAGGAGCCGGGTCCCATGGGGCCAACGTCCTGACTTTC CASSLGAGSHGANVLTF
many TRBJ1-3 TRBV7-9 . TGTGCCAGTAACAGGGTAGGGGCTGGAAACACCATATATTTT CASNRVGAGNTIYF
. TRBJ2-5 TRBV14 TRBD2 TGTGCCAGCAGCCAAAACGATAGCGGGAGGACTCTTTGGGGAGAGACCCAGTACTTC CASSQNDSGRTLWGETQYF
many TRBJ2-2 TRBV20-1 TRBD2 TGCAGTGCGCAGCGGGAGGCCAACACCGGGGAGCTGTTTTTT CSAQREANTGELFF
. TRBJ2-3 TRBV6-1 TRBD1 TGTGCCAGCAGTCGATCCGGGACAGGTGCAGATACGCAGTATTTT CASSRSGTGADTQYF